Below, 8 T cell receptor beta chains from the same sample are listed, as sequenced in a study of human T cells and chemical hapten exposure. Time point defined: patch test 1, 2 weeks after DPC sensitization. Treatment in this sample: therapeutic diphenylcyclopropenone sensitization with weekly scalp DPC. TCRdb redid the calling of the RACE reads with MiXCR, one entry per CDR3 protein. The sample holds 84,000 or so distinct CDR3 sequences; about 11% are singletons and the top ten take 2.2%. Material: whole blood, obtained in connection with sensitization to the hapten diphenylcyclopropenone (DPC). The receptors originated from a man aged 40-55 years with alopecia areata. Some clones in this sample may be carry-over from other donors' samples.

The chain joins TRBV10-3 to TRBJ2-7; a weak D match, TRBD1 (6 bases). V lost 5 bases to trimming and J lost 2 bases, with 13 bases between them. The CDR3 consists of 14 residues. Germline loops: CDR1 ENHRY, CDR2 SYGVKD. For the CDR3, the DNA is TGTGCCATCAGTCCCGGGACAAAAACCTACGAGCAGTACTTC. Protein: CAISPGTKTYEQYF.

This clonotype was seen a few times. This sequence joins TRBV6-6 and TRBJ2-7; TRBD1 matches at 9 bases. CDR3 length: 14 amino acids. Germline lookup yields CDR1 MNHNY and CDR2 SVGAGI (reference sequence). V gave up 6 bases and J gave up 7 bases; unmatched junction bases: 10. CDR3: CASRSGTGTREQYV. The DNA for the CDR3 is TGTGCCAGCAGGTCCGGGACAGGGACGAGGGAGCAGTACGTC.

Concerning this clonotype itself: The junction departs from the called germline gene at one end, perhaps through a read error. The chain's CDR3 is CASSRGWEGHNEQFF. In DNA, the CDR3 is TGTGCTAGCAGCAGGGGGTGGGAGGGCCATAATGAGCAGTTCTTC. J is TRBJ2-1 and V is TRBV7-7, with D perhaps being TRBD1 or TRBD2 (7 bases each). This CDR3 spans 15 amino acids. Germline CDR1 is SSHAT and CDR2 is FNYEAQ (reference sequence).

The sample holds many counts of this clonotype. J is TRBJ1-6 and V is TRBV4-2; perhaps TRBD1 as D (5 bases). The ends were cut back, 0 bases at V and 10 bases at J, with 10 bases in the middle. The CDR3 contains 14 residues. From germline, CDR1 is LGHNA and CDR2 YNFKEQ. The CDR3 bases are TGTGCCAGCAGCCAAGAGCCAGGGAACTCACCCCTCCACTTT. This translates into CASSQEPGNSPLHF.

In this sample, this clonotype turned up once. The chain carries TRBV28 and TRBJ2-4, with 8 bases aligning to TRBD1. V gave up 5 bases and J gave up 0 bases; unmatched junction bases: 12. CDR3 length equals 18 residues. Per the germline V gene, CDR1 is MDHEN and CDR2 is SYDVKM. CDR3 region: CASSPMTGVRLAKNIQYF. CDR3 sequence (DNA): TGTGCCAGCAGTCCAATGACAGGGGTGAGACTAGCCAAAAACATTCAGTACTTC. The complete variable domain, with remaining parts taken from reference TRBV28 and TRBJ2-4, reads DVKVTQSSRYLVKRTGEKVFLECVQDMDHENMFWYRQDPGLGLRLIYFSYDVKMKEKGDIPEGYSVSREKKERFSLILESASTNQTSMYLCASSPMTGVRLAKNIQYFGAGTRLSVL.

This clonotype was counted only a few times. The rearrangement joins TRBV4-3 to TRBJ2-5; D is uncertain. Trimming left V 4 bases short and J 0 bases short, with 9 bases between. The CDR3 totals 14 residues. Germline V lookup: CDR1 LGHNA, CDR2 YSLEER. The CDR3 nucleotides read TGCGCCAGCAGCCGTGGGAATTACCAAGAGACCCAGTACTTC. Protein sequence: CASSRGNYQETQYF.

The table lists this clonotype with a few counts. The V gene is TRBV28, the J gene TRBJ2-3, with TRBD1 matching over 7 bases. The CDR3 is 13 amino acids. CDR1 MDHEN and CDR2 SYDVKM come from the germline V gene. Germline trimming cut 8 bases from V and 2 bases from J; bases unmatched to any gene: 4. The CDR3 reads CASGDSYTDTQYF. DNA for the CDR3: TGTGCCAGCGGGGACAGCTACACAGATACGCAGTATTTT.

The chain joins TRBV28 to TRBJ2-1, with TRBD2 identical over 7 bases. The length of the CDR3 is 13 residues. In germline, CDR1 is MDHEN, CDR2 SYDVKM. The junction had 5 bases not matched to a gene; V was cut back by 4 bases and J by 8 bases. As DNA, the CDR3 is TGTGCCAGCAGTTGGGAGGGCTGGGATGAGCAGTTCTTC. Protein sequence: CASSWEGWDEQFF.